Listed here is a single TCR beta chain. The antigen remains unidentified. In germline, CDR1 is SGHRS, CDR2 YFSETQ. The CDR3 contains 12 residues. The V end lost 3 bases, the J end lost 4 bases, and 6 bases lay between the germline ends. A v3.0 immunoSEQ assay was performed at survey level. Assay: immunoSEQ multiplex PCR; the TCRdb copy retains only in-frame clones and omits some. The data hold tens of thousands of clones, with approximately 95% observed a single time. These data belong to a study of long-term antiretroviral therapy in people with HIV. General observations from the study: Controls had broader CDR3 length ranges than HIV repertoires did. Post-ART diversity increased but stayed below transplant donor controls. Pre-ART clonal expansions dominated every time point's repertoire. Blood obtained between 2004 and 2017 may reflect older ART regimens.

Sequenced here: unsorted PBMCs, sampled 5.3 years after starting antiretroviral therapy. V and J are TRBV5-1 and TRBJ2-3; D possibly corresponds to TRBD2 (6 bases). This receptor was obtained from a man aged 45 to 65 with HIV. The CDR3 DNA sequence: TGCGCCAGCAGCTGGGGGGCAGATACGCAGTATTTT. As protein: CASSWGADTQYF.